These 14 T cell receptor beta chains were all obtained from the same sample, sequenced in a study of CD8+ T cells in alopecia areata. The treatment was: oral pan-JAK inhibitor, 5-10 mg twice daily. RNA, once extracted, was reverse transcribed into cDNA for use as the sequencing template. Method: immunoSEQ multiplex PCR; TCRdb's copy keeps in-frame clones and lacks some. This table holds 200,000 or so clones, roughly 60% found once. The sequencing used CD4+ T cells sorted from blood, collected at week 24, from a patient treated with tofacitinib. Receptors were obtained from a human donor with alopecia areata.

V gene TRBV29-1 combines with J gene TRBJ2-1; 7 bases agree with TRBD2. The CDR3 covers 13 residues. Germline-derived CDR1 and CDR2 are SQVTM and ANQGSEA. The ends lost 4 bases at V and 8 bases at J; junction bases unmatched: 8. The CDR3 sequence: CSVATSSMYEQFF. The CDR3 nucleotides are TGCAGCGTTGCGACTAGCTCGATGTATGAGCAGTTCTTC.

This clone was found a few times. V is TRBV4-3 and J is TRBJ2-3; no reliable D call. With 0 bases removed from V and 12 bases from J, the gap between germline ends came to 16 bases. The CDR3 loop spans 14 amino acids. Germline loops: CDR1 LGHNA, CDR2 YSLEER. The CDR3 nucleotides are TGCGCCAGCAGCCAAGAGAGATCGGCCCCTTCTCAGTATTTT. The encoded protein is CASSQERSAPSQYF.

The chain links TRBV7-2 to TRBJ2-1; 9 positions match TRBD2. The CDR3 runs 15 residues. Germline loops: CDR1 SGHTA, CDR2 FQGNSA. The trim removed 4 bases at V and 6 bases at J, leaving 7 bases unmatched. The CDR3 spells CASSSQSGGRNEQFF. Written as DNA, the CDR3 is TGTGCCAGCAGCTCCCAGAGCGGGGGGCGCAATGAGCAGTTCTTC.

V and J are TRBV25-1 and TRBJ2-3; D is perhaps TRBD2 (6 bases). V dropped 2 bases and J dropped 4 bases, with 7 bases sitting between them. Germline values: CDR1 MGHDK, CDR2 SYGVNS. This CDR3 has 13 residues. The CDR3 coding sequence is TGTGCCAGCAGTGAAGTAGCGGCAGATACGCAGTATTTT. Translating it yields CASSEVAADTQYF.

This chain connects TRBV9 to TRBJ1-2, with D perhaps TRBD1 (6 bases). Trimming left V 5 bases short and J 0 bases short, with 23 bases between. This CDR3 contains 18 residues. The V gene's germline CDR1 is SGDLS and CDR2 YYNGEE. The CDR3 nucleotides are TGTGCCAGCAGGGAGGTGCTGCGGATCGAGGGGGCTAACTATGGCTACACCTTC. Its protein is CASREVLRIEGANYGYTF.

V is TRBV27 and J is TRBJ2-7, with TRBD1 identical over 8 bases. The CDR3 loop spans 14 amino acids. Trimming removed 6 bases from V and 3 bases from J; junction bases left unmatched: 7. Germline V gene lookup returns CDR1 MNHEY and CDR2 SMNVEV (reference sequence). The CDR3 loop is CASRLDREGYEQYF. CDR3 nucleotide sequence: TGTGCCAGCAGACTGGACAGGGAAGGCTACGAGCAGTACTTC.

The chain combines TRBV30 with TRBJ2-7; D is possibly TRBD1 (6 bases). Germline V gives CDR1 GTSNPN, CDR2 SVGIG (reference sequence). There are 13 residues in the CDR3. V lost 1 base to trimming and J lost 5 bases, with 12 bases between them. The CDR3 protein is CAWSAQGGHEQYF. The CDR3 DNA follows: TGTGCCTGGAGTGCACAGGGTGGCCACGAGCAGTACTTC.

This chain links TRBV4-1 with TRBJ2-5; 7 bases match TRBD1. CDR1 MGHRA and CDR2 YSYEKL come from the germline V gene. The CDR3 has 15 amino acids. V shed 1 base, J shed 2 bases, and the junction held 4 bases outside the gene matches. Written as DNA, the CDR3 is TGCGCCAGCAGCCAAGGCCGGGACAGACAAGAGACCCAGTACTTC. Translation: CASSQGRDRQETQYF.

DNA of the CDR3: TGTGCCAGCGGACAGGGGGCAGGTGAGACCCAGTACTTC. It translates to CASGQGAGETQYF. The rearrangement links TRBV9 to TRBJ2-5; TRBD1 matches 11 bases. This CDR3 region has 13 residues. Trimming removed 7 bases from V and 5 bases from J; junction bases left unmatched: 4. Germline lookup yields CDR1 SGDLS and CDR2 YYNGEE.

The table lists this clone with a few counts. The J gene is TRBJ2-7, the V gene TRBV19; D tentatively reads TRBD1 or TRBD2 (5 bases each). The CDR3 is 15 residues long. Germline loops: CDR1 LNHDA, CDR2 SQIVND (reference sequence). Trimming took 6 bases from V and 0 from J, leaving 15 bases between them. In DNA form, the CDR3 reads TGTGCCAGTAGATCCCAGGGAGAGATCTCCTACGAGCAGTACTTC. Translating gives CASRSQGEISYEQYF.

The chain joins TRBV19 to TRBJ1-5, with a weak D call TRBD1 (5 bases). Germline lookup yields CDR1 LNHDA and CDR2 SQIVND (reference sequence). Trimming pared 3 bases from V and 4 bases from J, leaving 13 bases between. CDR3 length: 15 residues. The DNA of the CDR3 is TGTGCCAGTAGTATCCGACAGAGCACAAATCAGCCCCAGCATTTT. Translation: CASSIRQSTNQPQHF.

This clone was counted between two and nine times. V and J are TRBV30 and TRBJ1-1; 7 bases align to TRBD1. V lost 3 bases to trimming and J lost 0 bases; unmatched junction nucleotides: 4. The CDR3 sequence is 14 residues long. Per germline, CDR1 GTSNPN and CDR2 SVGIG (reference sequence). CDR3 protein: CAWSPGTVNTEAFF. In DNA, the CDR3 is TGTGCCTGGAGCCCCGGGACAGTGAACACTGAAGCTTTCTTT.

This clone was seen more than once but under ten times. This rearrangement joins TRBV25-1 to TRBJ2-7; perhaps TRBD1 as D (5 bases). Germline V CDR1 and CDR2: MGHDK, SYGVNS. Trimming took off 3 bases at V and 0 bases at J, with 6 bases between the two ends. CDR3 length: 13 residues. The CDR3 coding sequence is TGTGCCAGCAGTGACAGGGCCTCCTACGAGCAGTACTTC. Translation gives CASSDRASYEQYF.

This sequence joins TRBV6-5 and TRBJ1-5; D remains unclear. This CDR3 is 15 amino acids long. Germline CDR1 and CDR2: MNHEY and SVGAGI. V gave up 7 bases and J gave up 9 bases, with 22 bases separating them. Written as DNA, the CDR3 is TGTGCCAGCACTTCTCCGGGGAGTTTCGGGCGGCCCCAGCATTTT. Translated, it gives CASTSPGSFGRPQHF.